This T cell receptor beta chain was captured by sequencing in a study of cytomegalovirus exposure and HLA in healthy donors (dated 2017 in TCRdb). For the wider study: According to a later analysis, the 100 to 150 validation repertoires were produced on the same platform as the roughly 720 repertoires of the first cohort. The study was designed to test whether signatures of past pathogen exposure could be identified by cataloging public T cell receptors. In addition to the first cohort of about 650 subjects, a separate validation cohort of 130 or so different subjects was used. To predict cytomegalovirus infection status, the study brought together high-throughput TCR immunosequencing, statistical association of individual TCRs with disease status, and machine learning.

Concerning this clone: This clone's antigen is unknown. No per-base quality is available; no much larger clone lies one base away.

The research as a whole found: The study gave a list of 150 to 200 TCR beta chains associated with cytomegalovirus. A later analysis had no HLA typing for the validation cohort, so co-occurrence there was scored across all 110 or so repertoires. In both the original and validation cohorts, the classifier was reported to diagnose cytomegalovirus status with high specificity and sensitivity. Three of the identified cytomegalovirus-associated TCR beta chains were confirmed in vitro to be specific for cytomegalovirus antigens. Most TCR sequences were seen in very few donors, while some public TCRs were found in many individuals. Of the cluster scores, approximately 95% were above 0 in a later analysis, which found that TCRs clustered in the first cohort also tended to co-occur in the 120 validation repertoires. The authors suggested that the approach could potentially be generalized to other disease states and immunological phenotypes.

Donors formed part of the validation cohort, which comprised 120 subjects and was distinct from the first cohort of under 850 subjects. Receptor libraries were prepared by the immunoSEQ multiplex PCR assay. On the study's bioinformatics: A statistical classification framework was built for diagnosing cytomegalovirus status from the catalog of TCR beta chain sequences. In its TCRdb copy, this immuneACCESS table keeps in-frame sequences only and misses some clones. Where compared with another copy, unresolved V genes explain less than half of these, and the others have no known cause. The D gene and trimming were derived from the DNA, and the V and J assignments and clone size from that table. The sample yields a few hundred thousand clones; approximately 91% were counted once. The ten largest account for roughly 0.88% of the sample. Including the terminal cysteine and phenylalanine, the CDR3 comprises 15 residues. The DNA shown is the 45-base CDR3, in frame from base 1. The germline V gene provides CDR1 SGDLS and CDR2 YYNGEE. Trimming takes 4 bases from V and 6 bases from J, and the germline ends sit 17 bases apart.

This sequence was found in a man in his thirties or forties in good health and CMV-seronegative. Specimen: PBMCs. The chain was built from TRBV9 and TRBJ2-1; the D region possibly corresponds to TRBD1 (6 bases align). For the CDR3, the sequence is CASSRTEQLPNEQFF. The base sequence is TGTGCCAGCAGCAGGACAGAACAATTGCCCAATGAGCAGTTCTTC.